This TCR beta chain appears in the sequencing data of a study of long-term antiretroviral therapy in people with HIV. Study-level findings and limits: HIV repertoires showed narrower CDR3 length ranges than controls.

The authors ran the immunoSEQ assay, v3.0, at survey level. Only in-frame clones appear in the TCRdb table, and some are missing; sequencing was by immunoSEQ multiplex PCR. Of roughly 17,000 clones listed, around four fifths were seen once; the top ten hold approximately 15%. Each sample contained roughly 0.85-10 million cryopreserved PBMC, thawed before DNA extraction. V was pared by 3 bases and J by 1 base, with 11 bases between. Germline assignment: CDR1 SGHVS and CDR2 FNYEAQ. There are 15 residues in the CDR3. Comments on this clone: The antigen is not known.

The TCR originated in a woman aged 45 to 65 with HIV. This specimen was unsorted PBMCs, taken 0.3 years after starting antiretroviral therapy. The chain recombines TRBV7-6 with TRBJ2-3; TRBD1 or TRBD2 may be the D gene (5 bases each). CDR3 region: CASSFDLGGTDTQYF. Written as DNA, the CDR3 is TGTGCCAGCAGCTTCGATCTGGGGGGCACAGATACGCAGTATTTT.